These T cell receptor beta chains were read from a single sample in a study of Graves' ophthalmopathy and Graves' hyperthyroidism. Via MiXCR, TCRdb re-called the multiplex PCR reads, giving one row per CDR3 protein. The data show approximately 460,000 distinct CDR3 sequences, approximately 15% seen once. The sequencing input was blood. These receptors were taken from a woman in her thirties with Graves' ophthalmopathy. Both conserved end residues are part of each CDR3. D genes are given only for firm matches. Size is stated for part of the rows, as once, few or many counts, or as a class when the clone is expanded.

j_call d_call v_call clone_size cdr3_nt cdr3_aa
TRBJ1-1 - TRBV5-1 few TGCGCCAGCAGCTTGGCCTCTTCAGGGGTAGGGGGCACTGAAGCTTTCTTT CASSLASSGVGGTEAFF
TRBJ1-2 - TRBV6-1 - TGTGCCAGCCGCCATCCAAGAACGGGGAGAGCCTATGGCTACACCTTC CASRHPRTGRAYGYTF
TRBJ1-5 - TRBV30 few TGTGCCTGGAGTGCGGACAGAAGCAATCAGCCCCAGCATTTT CAWSADRSNQPQHF
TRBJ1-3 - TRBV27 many TGTGCCAGCAGTTTTTCAGGCACCGGAAACACCATATATTTT CASSFSGTGNTIYF
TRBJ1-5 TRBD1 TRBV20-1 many TGCTCCCTCGGGACAGGGGAGAATCAGCCCCAGCATTTT CSLGTGENQPQHF
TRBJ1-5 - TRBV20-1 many TGCAGTGCTAGTGAGCGGGGTCGGAATCAGCCCCAGCATTTT CSASERGRNQPQHF
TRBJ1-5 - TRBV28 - TGTGCCAGCAGTTTAGGGCAGGAGGAACAGCCCCAGCATTTT CASSLGQEEQPQHF
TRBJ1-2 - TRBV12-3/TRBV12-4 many TGTGCCAGCAGTTATCAAGGGGCTGGCTATGGCTACACCTTC CASSYQGAGYGYTF
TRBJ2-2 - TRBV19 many TGTGCCAGTAATCCTAATTGGGGTTCGCGGGCCGGGGAGCTGTTTTTT CASNPNWGSRAGELFF
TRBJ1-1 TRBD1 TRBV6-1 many TGTGCCAGCAGTCCGACAGGGCGGGGTGCTGAAGCTTTCTTT CASSPTGRGAEAFF
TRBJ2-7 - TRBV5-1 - TGCGCCAGCAGCTTGGCCTCCCGGAGCTCCTACGAGCAGTACTTC CASSLASRSSYEQYF
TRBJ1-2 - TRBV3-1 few TGTGCCAGCAGCCATCGGGGTTCTGGCTACACCTTC CASSHRGSGYTF
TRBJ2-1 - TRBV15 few TGTGCCACCAGCAGAGTTCAAGAGCAGTTCTTC CATSRVQEQFF
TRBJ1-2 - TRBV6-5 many TGTGCCAGCAGTTACTCGAGAGGGGTTGGCTACACCTTC CASSYSRGVGYTF
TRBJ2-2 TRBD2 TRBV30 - TGTGCCTGGAGTGTAAGCGGGAGACGGACCGGGGAGCTGTTTTTT CAWSVSGRRTGELFF
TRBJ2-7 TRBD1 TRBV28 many TGTGCCAGCAGTTTTCTACAGGGGGGCGACGAGCAGTACTTC CASSFLQGGDEQYF
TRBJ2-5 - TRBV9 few TGTGCCAGCAGCGTAGGGGGGGGCGAAGAGACCAAGTACTTC CASSVGGGEETKYF
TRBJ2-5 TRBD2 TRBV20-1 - TGCAGTGCGTACACTAGCGGCCAAGAGACCCAGTACTTC CSAYTSGQETQYF
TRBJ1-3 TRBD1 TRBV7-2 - TGTGCCAGCAGCCAGACAGGGGGAGTTGGAAACACCATATATTTT CASSQTGGVGNTIYF
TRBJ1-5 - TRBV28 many TGTGCCAGCAGATCTGGGAATCAGCCCCAGCATTTT CASRSGNQPQHF
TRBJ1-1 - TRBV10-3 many TGTGCCATCAATAGACAGGTAAACACTGAAGCTTTCTTT CAINRQVNTEAFF
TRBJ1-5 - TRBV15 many TGTGCCACCGCGGCGGGGGATCAGCCCCAGCATTTT CATAAGDQPQHF
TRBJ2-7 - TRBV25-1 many TGTGCCAGCAGTGAAACCGGCCTTTACGAGCAGTACTTC CASSETGLYEQYF
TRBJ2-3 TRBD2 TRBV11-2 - TGTGCCAGCAGCTTAGAGCGGGGGTCCACAGATACGCAGTATTTT CASSLERGSTDTQYF
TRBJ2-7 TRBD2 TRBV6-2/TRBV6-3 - TGTGCCAGCAGCGCCGGAGAGCGGGAGGTATACGAGCAGTACTTC CASSAGEREVYEQYF
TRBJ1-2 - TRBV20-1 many TGCAGTGCTAGAGACTGGGGCACGGTCCAATATCATGGCTACACCTTC CSARDWGTVQYHGYTF
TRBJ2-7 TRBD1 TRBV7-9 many TGTGCCAGCAGCGACGGACAGGGGTTTTCCTACGAGCAGTACTTC CASSDGQGFSYEQYF
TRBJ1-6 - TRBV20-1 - TGCAGTGCCTTGGGACCCCCGGGAGCGAGTTCACCCCTCCACTTT CSALGPPGASSPLHF
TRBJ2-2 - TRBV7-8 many TGTGCCAGCAGTTCCAGGGGCGCCGGGGAGCTGTTTTTT CASSSRGAGELFF
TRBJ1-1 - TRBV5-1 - TGCGCCAGCAGCTCCCGCTTGGGGCGGAACACTGAAGCTTTCTTT CASSSRLGRNTEAFF
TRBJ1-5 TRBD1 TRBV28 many TGTGCCAGCAGTTTATTCGGGACAGGCGAGATCAATCAGCCCCAGCATTTT CASSLFGTGEINQPQHF
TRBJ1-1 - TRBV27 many TGTGCCAGCAGGCTTGGGACGGGGAACACTGAAGCTTTCTTT CASRLGTGNTEAFF